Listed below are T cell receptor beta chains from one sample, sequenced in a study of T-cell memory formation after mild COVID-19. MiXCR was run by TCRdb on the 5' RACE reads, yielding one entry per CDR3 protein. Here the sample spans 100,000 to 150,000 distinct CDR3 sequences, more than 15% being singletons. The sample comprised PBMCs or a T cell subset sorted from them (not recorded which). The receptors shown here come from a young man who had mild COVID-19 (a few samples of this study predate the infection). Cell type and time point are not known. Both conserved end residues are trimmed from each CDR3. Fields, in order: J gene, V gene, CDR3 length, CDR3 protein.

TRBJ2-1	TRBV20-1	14	SARGNVLAGGGEQF
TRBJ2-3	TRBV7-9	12	ASSLRSGTDTQY
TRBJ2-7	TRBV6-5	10	ASTSSFYEQY
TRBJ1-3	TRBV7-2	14	ASSPRQVRSGNTIY
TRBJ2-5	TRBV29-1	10	SVVGSGETQY
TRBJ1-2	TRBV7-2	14	ASSLGVRGWKIGYT
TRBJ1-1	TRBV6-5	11	ASSGQWNTEAF
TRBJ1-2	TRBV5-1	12	ASSLWTGGSGYT
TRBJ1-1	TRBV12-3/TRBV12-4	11	ASSLADSTEAF
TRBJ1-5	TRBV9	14	ASSVSQGGDGQPQH
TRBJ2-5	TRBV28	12	ASSFAGGLETQY
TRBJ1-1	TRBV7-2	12	ASSLGLGNTEAF
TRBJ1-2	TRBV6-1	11	ASSEDGVYGYT
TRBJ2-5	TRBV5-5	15	ASSLVQGAYFQETQY
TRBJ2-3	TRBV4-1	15	ASSQEGSGGYIGTQY
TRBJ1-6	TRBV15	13	ATSRENRGSSPLH
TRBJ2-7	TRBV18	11	ASSPQNSYEQY
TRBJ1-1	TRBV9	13	ASSDGKNMNTEAF
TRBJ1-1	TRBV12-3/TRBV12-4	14	ASRIRRLDKNTEAF
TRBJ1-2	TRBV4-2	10	ASSQARGRRT